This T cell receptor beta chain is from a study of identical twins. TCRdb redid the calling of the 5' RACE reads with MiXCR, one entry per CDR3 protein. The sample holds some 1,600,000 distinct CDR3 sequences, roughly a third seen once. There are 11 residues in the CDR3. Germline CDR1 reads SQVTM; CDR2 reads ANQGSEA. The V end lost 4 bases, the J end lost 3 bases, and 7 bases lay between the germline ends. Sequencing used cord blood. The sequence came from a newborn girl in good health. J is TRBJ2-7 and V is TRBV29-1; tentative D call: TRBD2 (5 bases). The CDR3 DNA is TGCAGCGTTGGAGGGTACTACGAGCAGTACTTC. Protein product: CSVGGYYEQYF.